A single sample gave rise to the 27 T cell receptor beta chains below, sequenced in a study of cytomegalovirus exposure and HLA in healthy donors. 60 Vbeta and 13 Jbeta primers were used in PCR. TCRdb's table, derived via immunoSEQ multiplex PCR, lists solely in-frame clones and lacks some. In total, the table holds fewer than 70,000 clones. The specimen was PBMCs. The receptor set was obtained from a woman aged 18 to 35 in good health and CMV-seronegative.

The rearrangement uses TRBV25-1 and TRBJ1-6; unclear D gene. Trimming stripped 4 bases from V and 5 bases from J, with 12 bases between. Germline CDR1 reads MGHDK; CDR2 reads SYGVNS. The CDR3 covers 15 residues. CDR3 DNA: TGTGCCAGCAGTGTGTCCACGAGGAATAATTCACCCCTCCACTTT. Its translation: CASSVSTRNNSPLHF.

In DNA, the CDR3 is TGTGCCAGCAGCTTTCCCACTAGCGGGACTTCCTACGAGCAGTACTTC. This translates into CASSFPTSGTSYEQYF. The genes are TRBV11-3 and TRBJ2-7, with 10 bases matching TRBD2. The CDR3 is made up of 16 amino acids. The junction had 6 bases not matched to a gene; V was cut back by 3 bases and J by 1 base. CDR1 is SGHNT and CDR2 is YENEEA in the germline V gene.

The chain combines TRBV5-1 with TRBJ1-1, with D perhaps TRBD1 (5 bases). Trimming removed 2 bases at V and 0 bases at J, with 11 bases between. CDR3 length equals 15 residues. Germline CDR1 and CDR2: SGHRS and YFSETQ. CDR3 in DNA: TGCGCCAGCAGCTTCGGGGACTTCATGAACACTGAAGCTTTCTTT. Encoded protein: CASSFGDFMNTEAFF.

The chain employs TRBV6-5 and TRBJ2-3; 7 bases map to TRBD2. CDR1 and CDR2 from the germline V gene are MNHEY and SVGAGI. This CDR3 spans 13 amino acids. V dropped 6 bases and J dropped 6; count of bases not matched to a gene: 6. The CDR3 here is CASRLGGTDTQYF. In nucleotides, the CDR3 is TGTGCCAGCAGGCTGGGGGGGACCGATACGCAGTATTTT.

The CDR3 DNA reads as TGTGCCAGCAGTCGGACTAGTTACGAGCAGTACTTC. Its translation: CASSRTSYEQYF. V usage is TRBV6-5 and J usage is TRBJ2-7; TRBD2 aligns across 7 bases. The CDR3 is 12 residues long. After removal of 5 bases from V and 4 bases from J, the junction contained 2 bases not matched to a gene. The V gene's germline CDR1 is MNHEY and CDR2 SVGAGI.

Notes on this clone: Relative to the germline gene, one junction end is altered; a read error may explain this. The chain recombines TRBV13 with TRBJ1-5; unclear D gene. This CDR3 region has 13 residues. Germline CDR1 is PRHDT and CDR2 is FYEKMQ (reference sequence). CDR3 sequence: CASSLGRGQPQHF. CDR3 in DNA: TGTGCCAGCAGCCTAGGGCGGGGACAGCCCCAGCATTTT.

The chain links TRBV13 to TRBJ1-4, with TRBD1 matching 7 bases. J gave up 7 bases and V 5 bases, and 7 bases lay outside the gene matches. The germline V gene has CDR1 PRHDT and CDR2 FYEKMQ (reference sequence). The CDR3 has 14 residues. This CDR3 is CASSLTGQGEKLFF. CDR3 bases: TGTGCCAGCAGCCTGACAGGGCAAGGTGAAAAACTGTTTTTT.

This rearrangement joins TRBV19 to TRBJ1-5; 7 nucleotides line up with TRBD1. V lost 6 bases, J lost 6 bases, and 11 bases stayed unmatched. CDR3 length: 15 amino acids. Germline V gene data show CDR1 as LNHDA and CDR2 as SQIVND (reference sequence). Here the CDR3 reads CASRPDRASRQPQHF. The CDR3 coding sequence is TGTGCCAGTAGACCTGACAGGGCGTCGCGTCAGCCCCAGCATTTT.

The chain joins TRBV29-1 to TRBJ1-1; a possible D gene is TRBD1 (5 bases). V was cut by 4 bases and J by 11 bases, with 11 bases left in between. This CDR3 is built from 10 residues. Looked up from germline, CDR1 is SQVTM and CDR2 is ANQGSEA. CDR3 bases: TGCAGCGTTGCTGAGGGGAGGGCTTTCTTT. It encodes CSVAEGRAFF. Full variable domain (rest looked up from reference TRBV29-1 and TRBJ1-1): SAVISQKPSRDICQRGTSLTIQCQVDSQVTMMFWYRQQPGQSLTLIATANQGSEATYESGFVIDKFPISRPNLTFSTLTVSNMSPEDSSIYLCSVAEGRAFFGQGTRLTVV.

This chain connects TRBV5-5 to TRBJ1-5; TRBD1 matches 7 bases. The CDR3 is 15 amino acids. Germline assignment: CDR1 SGHKS and CDR2 YYEKEE (reference sequence). With 3 bases clipped from V and 5 bases from J, the junction kept 8 bases outside the gene matches. In DNA, the CDR3 is TGTGCCAGCAGCTCCAGAGAGGGGGCCGATCAGCCCCAGCATTTT. Its translation is CASSSREGADQPQHF.

The V gene is TRBV5-1, the J gene TRBJ1-2, with TRBD1 matching over 9 bases. Germline assignment: CDR1 SGHRS and CDR2 YFSETQ. The CDR3 has 15 residues. The V segment lost 4 bases and the J segment 3 bases; nucleotides outside the gene matches: 7. CDR3 coding DNA: TGCGCCAGCAGCCCGGGACAGGGAAGATACTATGGCTACACCTTC. Translation gives CASSPGQGRYYGYTF.

The genes are TRBV6-5 and TRBJ1-2; the D gene is possibly TRBD1 (6 bases). The CDR3 consists of 13 residues. The germline gives CDR1 MNHEY, CDR2 SVGAGI. Between the trimmed V and J ends, which lost 7 bases and 13 bases, there was a span of 22 bases. CDR3 sequence reads: CASTTPGGGSATF. The CDR3 DNA reads TGTGCCAGCACTACCCCGGGGGGCGGATCAGCCACCTTC.

V gene TRBV5-6 combines with J gene TRBJ2-7; 8 bases align to TRBD1. The germline gives CDR1 SGHDT, CDR2 YYEEEE. This CDR3 is built from 14 residues. Trimming cost V 5 bases and J 7 bases; bases outside gene matches: 11. CDR3 sequence reads: CASRFTGGDGEQYF. The CDR3 coding sequence is TGTGCCAGCAGGTTTACAGGGGGAGATGGGGAGCAGTACTTC.

The gene calls are TRBV7-3 and TRBJ2-5, with a tentative D call TRBD1 (7 bases). Germline V gene data show CDR1 as SGHTA and CDR2 as FQGTGA. The CDR3 spans 13 residues. V was trimmed by 5 bases and J by 3 bases, leaving 10 bases between them. CDR3 sequence reads: CASSAGQKETQYF. Here the CDR3 DNA reads TGTGCCAGCAGCGCGGGACAGAAAGAGACCCAGTACTTC.

The chain carries TRBV4-2 and TRBJ2-3, with 8 bases matching TRBD2. The junction had 8 bases not matched to a gene; V was cut back by 0 bases and J by 6 bases. Germline loops: CDR1 LGHNA, CDR2 YNFKEQ. CDR3 size: 16 residues. CDR3 in DNA: TGTGCCAGCAGCCAAGAGCCACGAGCGGGAGTTGATACGCAGTATTTT. Its translation is CASSQEPRAGVDTQYF.

The rearrangement joins TRBV28 to TRBJ1-2; 10 bases are shared with TRBD1. Germline-derived CDR1 and CDR2 are MDHEN and SYDVKM. The CDR3 runs 15 residues. The junction had 8 bases not matched to a gene; V was cut back by 6 bases and J by 4 bases. The DNA of the CDR3 is TGTGCCAGCAGAATCGGGACAGGGGTTTCCTATGGCTACACCTTC. As protein: CASRIGTGVSYGYTF.

The genes are TRBV30 and TRBJ2-1, with D tentatively TRBD1 (5 bases). The CDR3 loop spans 13 amino acids. The V end was cut by 3 bases, the J end by 5 bases, with 11 bases between. Germline CDR1 reads GTSNPN; CDR2 reads SVGIG (reference sequence). The CDR3 DNA reads as TGTGCCTGGAGCAGGGTGGGCGACAATGAGCAGTTCTTC. Amino acid sequence: CAWSRVGDNEQFF.

This rearrangement joins TRBV2 to TRBJ2-5; a possible D gene is TRBD1 (5 bases). This CDR3 has 15 amino acids. The V and J ends lost 4 bases and 1 base respectively, with 13 bases between them. Per germline, CDR1 SNHLY and CDR2 FYNNEI. The chain's CDR3 is CASSGLPGPQETQYF. CDR3 DNA: TGTGCCAGCAGTGGATTGCCAGGGCCCCAAGAGACCCAGTACTTC.

V usage is TRBV5-1 and J usage is TRBJ2-6; no reliable D call. V lost 7 bases and J 4 bases, leaving 12 bases between the germline ends. The length of the CDR3 is 14 residues. Germline lookup yields CDR1 SGHRS and CDR2 YFSETQ. CDR3 in DNA: TGCGCCAGCGGGCCCATCGAGGGGGCCAACGTCCTGACTTTC. This codes for CASGPIEGANVLTF.

V usage is TRBV10-3 and J usage is TRBJ2-5, with 7 bases fitting TRBD2. There are 14 residues in the CDR3. Germline V gene lookup returns CDR1 ENHRY and CDR2 SYGVKD. The V gene end was trimmed by 0 bases and the J gene end by 5 bases; junction bases not matched to a gene: 3. CDR3 amino acids: CAISESGGSETQYF. CDR3 nucleotides: TGTGCCATCAGTGAGTCTGGCGGGAGTGAGACCCAGTACTTC.

The chain couples TRBV7-9 to TRBJ2-3, with D maybe TRBD1 (6 bases). Per the germline V gene, CDR1 is SEHNR and CDR2 is FQNEAQ (reference sequence). Trimming took 5 bases from V and 12 from J, leaving 15 bases between them. This CDR3 is 12 amino acids long. The CDR3 DNA follows: TGTGCCAGCAGCCTCCCTGAGGGGGACCAGTATTTT. It specifies CASSLPEGDQYF. The whole variable domain, filled in from reference TRBV7-9 and TRBJ2-3, reads DTGVSQNPRHKITKRGQNVTFRCDPISEHNRLYWYRQTLGQGPEFLTYFQNEAQLEKSRLLSDRFSAERPKGSFSTLEIQRTEQGDSAMYLCASSLPEGDQYFGPGTRLTVL.

This sequence joins TRBV9 and TRBJ2-5, with D perhaps TRBD2 (6 bases). The CDR3 consists of 16 residues. The germline gives CDR1 SGDLS, CDR2 YYNGEE. V was clipped by 1 base and J by 1 base, with 14 bases between them. In DNA, the CDR3 is TGTGCCAGCAGCGTAAGTCTCATCGGGAGCCAAGAGACCCAGTACTTC. Protein product: CASSVSLIGSQETQYF.

CDR3 sequence (DNA): TGTGCCAGCACCGGACTAGCGAGGAACACCGGGGAGCTGTTTTTT. The encoded protein is CASTGLARNTGELFF. The chain uses TRBV27 and TRBJ2-2; 9 bases match TRBD2. Trimming cost V 7 bases and J 1 base; bases outside gene matches: 4. Germline values: CDR1 MNHEY, CDR2 SMNVEV (reference sequence). CDR3 size: 15 residues.

This rearrangement joins TRBV28 to TRBJ2-5; the match to TRBD2 covers 7 bases. Germline V lookup: CDR1 MDHEN, CDR2 SYDVKM. The V segment lost 7 bases and the J segment 5 bases; nucleotides outside the gene matches: 10. CDR3 length: 14 residues. Here the CDR3 reads CASTGFTAGETQYF. The CDR3 DNA sequence: TGTGCCAGCACTGGTTTCACAGCGGGGGAGACCCAGTACTTC.

The chain employs TRBV15 and TRBJ2-3; D unresolved. The CDR3 is made up of 16 amino acids. Germline V gene lookup returns CDR1 LNHNV and CDR2 YYDKDF (reference sequence). Trimming left V 0 bases short and J 0 bases short, with 10 bases between. CDR3 coding DNA: TGTGCCACCAGCAGAGATCAGGCGCCCAGCACAGATACGCAGTATTTT. Translation: CATSRDQAPSTDTQYF.

The CDR3 protein is CASRDREGGNQPQHF. For the CDR3, the DNA is TGTGCCAGCAGGGACAGGGAAGGTGGCAATCAGCCCCAGCATTTT. V gene TRBV6-1 combines with J gene TRBJ1-5; 8 bases match TRBD1. The junction had 6 bases not matched to a gene; V was cut back by 6 bases and J by 2 bases. The CDR3 spans 15 residues. The germline CDR1 and CDR2 sequences are MNHNS and SASEGT.

The rearrangement uses TRBV6-7 and TRBJ2-2, with 9 positions matching TRBD2. TRBV6-7 is an ORF for which the function is uncertain. The CDR3 runs 16 residues. V lost 8 bases to trimming and J lost 7 bases; unmatched junction nucleotides: 14. CDR3 protein: CASDPLAGGPHGELFF. Written as DNA, the CDR3 is TGTGCCAGCGACCCTTTGGCGGGGGGGCCTCACGGGGAGCTGTTTTTT.